A selection of T cell receptor beta chains follows, all from one sample in a study of blood T cell repertoires in COVID-19. The data were produced by immunoSEQ multiplex PCR, yet TCRdb's version contains in-frame clones alone and is incomplete. The sample yields some 260,000 clones, 88% seen once. Sample: peripheral blood. The receptors derive from a human donor in a cohort sampled during active COVID-19. The CDR3 runs from the conserved cysteine through the conserved F or W. The order of the fields is J gene, V gene, clone size, D gene, CDR3 DNA, CDR3 protein. D genes are given only for firm matches. Some rows mark clone size as missing; the rest say once, few, many or name a class of expanded clone.

TRBJ2-7,TRBV15,-,TRBD2,TGTGCCACCAAAAAAGGGGCTAGCGGGAACGAGCAGTACTTC,CATKKGASGNEQYF
TRBJ1-4,TRBV24-1,-,TRBD1,TGTGCCACCAGTGATGGACAGGGGAAAAATGAAAAACTGTTTTTT,CATSDGQGKNEKLFF
TRBJ1-2,TRBV27,-,TRBD1,TGTGCCAGCAGTTTATCGATCACAGGGGCGGATGGCTACACCTTC,CASSLSITGADGYTF
TRBJ2-5,TRBV10-3,-,TRBD2,TGTGCCATCAGTGAAGGAGCGGGGGGGTCGGGAGAGACCCAGTACTTC,CAISEGAGGSGETQYF
TRBJ1-1,TRBV9,-,-,TGTGCCAGCCTCCCACTGGTCACAGGGCGGACTGAAGCTTTCTTT,CASLPLVTGRTEAFF
TRBJ2-7,TRBV7-9,-,-,TGTGCCAGCAGGCTTAGCGGTAAAACAGACTCCTACGAGCAGTACTTC,CASRLSGKTDSYEQYF
TRBJ2-7,TRBV4-1,few,TRBD2,TGCGCCAGCAGCCAGGAAGCAGGGCGGACTAGCCGTAAGCCCTACGAGCAGTACTTC,CASSQEAGRTSRKPYEQYF
TRBJ1-1,TRBV28,-,-,TGTGCCAGCAGTTTATGGGAGGGGAACACTGAAGCTTTCTTT,CASSLWEGNTEAFF
TRBJ2-1,TRBV5-1,-,-,TGCGCCAGCAGCTTGGGGGGCTATTCCTCCTACAATGAGCAGTTCTTC,CASSLGGYSSYNEQFF
TRBJ2-7,TRBV11-2,-,TRBD1,TGTGCCAGCAGCGTGGGGACAGGGGGCTACGAGCAGTACTTC,CASSVGTGGYEQYF
TRBJ2-5,TRBV5-1,-,TRBD2,TGCGCCAGCAGCTTGGTTGCGGGAGGGGTGGAGACCCAGTACTTC,CASSLVAGGVETQYF
TRBJ1-2,TRBV29-1,-,-,TGCAGCGTTGAAACAGGCGCTAACTATGGCTACACCTTC,CSVETGANYGYTF
TRBJ2-7,TRBV15,-,TRBD1,TGTGCCACCAGCAGAGCGGACAGGGTGAGCGAGCAGTACTTC,CATSRADRVSEQYF
TRBJ2-1,TRBV7-8,-,TRBD2,TGTGCCAGCAGCTTAGACAGGAGCGGGAGTGAGCAGTTCTTC,CASSLDRSGSEQFF
TRBJ2-7,TRBV7-9,-,TRBD2,TGTGCCAGCTATCGGCCCGGGACTAGTCAAGGTACCTACGAGCAGTACTTC,CASYRPGTSQGTYEQYF
TRBJ2-7,TRBV6-1,-,TRBD1,TGTGCCAGCAGTGAAAGGGACAGATCCTACGAGCAGTACTTC,CASSERDRSYEQYF
TRBJ2-2,TRBV9,-,TRBD2,TGTGCCAGCACCTTAGGGGGACTAGCGGTAAACACCGGGGAGCTGTTTTTT,CASTLGGLAVNTGELFF